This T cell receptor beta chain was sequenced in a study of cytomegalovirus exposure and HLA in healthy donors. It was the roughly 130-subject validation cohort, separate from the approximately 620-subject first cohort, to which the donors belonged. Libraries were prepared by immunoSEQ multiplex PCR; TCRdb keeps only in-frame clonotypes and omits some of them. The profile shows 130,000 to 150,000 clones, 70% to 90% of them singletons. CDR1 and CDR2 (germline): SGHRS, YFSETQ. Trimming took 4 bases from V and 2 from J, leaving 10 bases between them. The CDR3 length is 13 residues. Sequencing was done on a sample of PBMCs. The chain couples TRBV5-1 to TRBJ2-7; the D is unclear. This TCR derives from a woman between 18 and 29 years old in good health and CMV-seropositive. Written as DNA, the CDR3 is TGCGCCAGCAGCCGGTCAGGAACCTACGAGCAGTACTTC. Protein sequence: CASSRSGTYEQYF.